The 17 T cell receptor beta chains in this list originate from one sample, sequenced in a study of prognosis after radiotherapy for stage I lung cancer (dated by TCRdb to about 2021). The instrument given in TCRdb is Illumina HiSeq 3000. The TCR beta CDR3 region was amplified from genomic DNA by two rounds of multiplex PCR. In the first round of PCR, primers specific to each TRBV and TRBJ gene were used, and the primer sequences are filed in Chinese patent CN105087789A. Clones were called with MiXCR by TCRdb after fastp trimmed the public reads at Q25, and only in-frame beta chains were retained. Entries that share a CDR3 protein sequence are merged under the most common genes and DNA. The sample yields around 59,000 distinct CDR3 sequences; around 27% were counted once. The ten largest clonotypes hold more than 6.5% of the sample. Specimen: PBMCs, collected before or after stereotactic body radiation therapy (not recorded which). The receptors originated from a donor over 45 with non-small cell lung cancer.

A word on this clonotype: A read error is the likely source, as a far larger clone sits one nucleotide away. The chain uses TRBV6-9 and TRBJ1-1, with unresolved D. CDR3 length equals 14 residues. CDR1 is MNHGY, CDR2 SVAAGI, per germline. V lost 4 bases, J lost 0 bases, and 9 bases lay in between. The DNA for the CDR3 is TGTGCCAGCAGTTTCCAACCTCTGAACACTGAAGCTTTCTTT. Amino acid sequence: CASSFQPLNTEAFF.

Ten or more counts support this clonotype. The chain employs TRBV3-1 and TRBJ1-4, with TRBD1 as a possible D gene (5 bases). CDR1 and CDR2 from the germline V gene are LGHDT and YNNKEL (reference sequence). Trimming left V 4 bases short and J 0 bases short, with 6 bases between. The CDR3 spans 14 residues. The CDR3 coding sequence is TGTGCCAGCAGCCTGACAGCAACTAATGAAAAACTGTTTTTT. Residues: CASSLTATNEKLFF.

Details on this clonotype: A far larger clone is one nucleotide away, so this likely arose from a read error. The chain recombines TRBV7-8 with TRBJ2-2; TRBD1 or TRBD2 may be the D gene (5 bases each). Trimming stripped 6 bases from V and 7 bases from J, with 9 bases between. The V gene's germline CDR1 is SGHVS and CDR2 FQNEAQ. The CDR3 totals 12 residues. CDR3 in DNA: TGTGCCAGCAGTGAGGGGTACGGGGAGCTGTTTTTT. It codes for CASSEGYGELFF.

As regards this clonotype: No conserved phenylalanine or tryptophan is present at the end of the CDR3, so a read error is the likely explanation. The genes are TRBV6-2 or TRBV6-3 and TRBJ2-7; D assignment may be TRBD1 or TRBD2 (5 bases each). Germline V gives CDR1 MNHEY, CDR2 SVGEGT. This CDR3 contains 10 residues. CDR3 in amino acids: CGRAPGEQYL. The CDR3 region has the DNA TGTGGCAGGGCCCCGGGGGAGCAGTACTTA.

This clonotype was recorded at least ten times. This rearrangement joins TRBV12-3 or TRBV12-4 to TRBJ2-3; TRBD2 aligns across 8 bases. There are 14 residues in the CDR3. The junction had 3 bases not matched to a gene; V was cut back by 3 bases and J by 4 bases. The CDR3: CASSFGSGADTQYF. DNA of the CDR3: TGTGCCAGCAGTTTTGGTAGCGGGGCAGATACGCAGTATTTT.

This clonotype ranks as medium-sized. The chain recombines TRBV6-1 with TRBJ2-3, with D hard to call. Germline-derived CDR1 and CDR2 are MNHNS and SASEGT. V was cut by 5 bases and J by 3 bases, with 3 bases left in between. The CDR3 runs 11 residues. The CDR3 reads CASSLTDTQYF. CDR3 in DNA: TGTGCCAGCAGTTTAACAGATACGCAGTATTTT.

Many counts were recorded for this clonotype. The rearrangement joins TRBV28 to TRBJ1-2; TRBD1 aligns across 8 bases. With V trimmed by 2 bases and J by 7 bases, 15 bases remained unmatched. The CDR3 runs 17 residues. The V gene's germline CDR1 is MDHEN and CDR2 SYDVKM. The CDR3 DNA reads TGTGCCAGCAGTTTAGACTGGACAGGGCCTTCTGCTGGTGGCTACACCTTC. It codes for CASSLDWTGPSAGGYTF.

This clonotype was seen ten or more times. V and J are TRBV3-1 and TRBJ2-5; possibly TRBD1 or TRBD2 for D (5 bases each). Germline CDR1 is LGHDT and CDR2 is YNNKEL (reference sequence). CDR3 length: 13 residues. The germline V and J ends were trimmed by 6 bases and 4 bases, with 12 bases remaining between them. Here the CDR3 reads CASRTRGRETQYF. The CDR3 DNA reads TGTGCCAGCAGAACACGGGGCCGAGAGACCCAGTACTTC.

This clonotype appeared many times. The chain uses TRBV9 and TRBJ2-3; 9 bases match TRBD2. After removal of 0 bases from V and 2 bases from J, the junction contained 4 bases not matched to a gene. The CDR3 contains 16 residues. CDR1 is SGDLS and CDR2 is YYNGEE in the germline V gene. CDR3 sequence: CASSVGGGGATDTQYF. The CDR3 bases are TGTGCCAGCAGCGTAGGGGGCGGGGGGGCCACAGATACGCAGTATTTT.

On this clonotype itself: A read error is the likely source, as a far larger clone sits one nucleotide away. This is likely a read error, given that the CDR3 carries no conserved phenylalanine or tryptophan at its end. The chain is built from TRBV6-1 and TRBJ2-7; maybe TRBD1 (5 bases). The germline V gene has CDR1 MNHNS and CDR2 SASEGT. CDR3 length: 14 residues. Trimming left V 6 bases short and J 3 bases short, with 15 bases between. CDR3 amino acids: CASSSDKGYYEQYL. CDR3 sequence (DNA): TGTGCCAGCAGCTCTGACAAGGGGTACTACGAGCAGTACTTA.

This clonotype was recorded many times. The chain couples TRBV5-1 to TRBJ2-1, with D possibly TRBD2 on 7 matching bases. Trimming removed 2 bases at V and 3 bases at J, with 15 bases between. Germline assignment: CDR1 SGHRS and CDR2 YFSETQ. The CDR3 is 16 amino acids. CDR3 DNA sequence: TGCGCCAGCAGCTTAGGGGGGAGCGGGGTCTACAATGAGCAGTTCTTC. This gives the protein CASSLGGSGVYNEQFF.

This clonotype was counted many times. The J gene is TRBJ1-1, the V gene TRBV4-1, with D possibly being TRBD1 (5 bases). Germline V lookup: CDR1 MGHRA, CDR2 YSYEKL. There are 16 residues in the CDR3. V lost 4 bases, J lost 3 bases, and 18 bases lay in between. CDR3 DNA: TGCGCCAGCAGCCCCCCTTCGGGGGGAAGGTACACTGAAGCTTTCTTT. It codes for CASSPPSGGRYTEAFF.

CDR3 nucleotide sequence: TGTGCCAGCAGCTTCCGGACAGGGGTTAACACTGAAGCTTTCTTT. This sequence encodes CASSFRTGVNTEAFF. The chain joins TRBV6-1 to TRBJ1-1, with 9 positions matching TRBD1. The trim removed 6 bases at V and 2 bases at J, leaving 7 bases unmatched. The length of the CDR3 is 15 residues. CDR1 and CDR2 (germline): MNHNS, SASEGT.

This clonotype was seen at least ten times. This chain joins TRBV29-1 and TRBJ1-4, with D hard to call. Germline V gene sequence: CDR1 SQVTM, CDR2 ANQGSEA. This CDR3 has 14 residues. Trimming cost V 0 bases and J 4 bases, with 9 bases left between them. CDR3 protein: CSVEDPYFNEKLFF. CDR3 DNA: TGCAGCGTTGAAGACCCCTACTTTAATGAAAAACTGTTTTTT.

Points on this clonotype: The junction does not match germline at one end; this may be a read error. The rearrangement uses TRBV19 and TRBJ2-1, with 11 bases fitting TRBD2. The germline V gene encodes CDR1 LNHDA and CDR2 SQIVND (reference sequence). The CDR3 spans 17 residues. This CDR3 reads CASSPPALAGDYNEQFF. The CDR3 nucleotides are TGTGCCAGTAGTCCGCCGGCACTAGCGGGGGACTACAATGAACAGTTCTTC.

This clonotype was counted many times. This chain connects TRBV6-1 to TRBJ1-3, with TRBD1 identical over 7 bases. Germline trimming cut 5 bases from V and 4 bases from J; bases unmatched to any gene: 8. This CDR3 spans 15 amino acids. The V gene's germline CDR1 is MNHNS and CDR2 SASEGT. The CDR3 here is CASSRDRAEGNTIYF. CDR3 bases: TGTGCCAGCAGTCGCGACAGGGCGGAAGGAAACACCATATATTTT.

The rearrangement links TRBV5-4 to TRBJ2-3; 13 bases are a match to TRBD2. CDR1 and CDR2 from the germline V gene are SGHNT and YYREEE (reference sequence). The CDR3 length is 16 residues. Losses at the gene ends were 5 bases for V and 5 bases for J; bases not matched to a gene: 8. DNA of the CDR3: TGTGCCAGCAGTTCCGGACTAGCGGGGGTAAAAGATACGCAGTATTTT. It is translated as CASSSGLAGVKDTQYF.